Listed below are T cell receptor beta chains from one sample, sequenced in a study of blood T cell repertoires in COVID-19. Profiled with immunoSEQ multiplex PCR; TCRdb holds only in-frame clones, not every one. Of 350,000 to 450,000 clones in the sample, around nine tenths were seen once. Sample: PBMCs or T cells enriched from blood (not recorded which). These TCRs come from a woman younger than 30 who had been exposed to COVID-19. CDR3s include the opening cysteine and the closing phenylalanine or tryptophan. A D gene is named only where the DNA matches it firmly. Rows give clone size only sometimes, using once, few, many, or a class for an expanded clone.

D gene	V gene	J gene	clone size	CDR3 protein	CDR3 DNA
TRBD1	TRBV7-6	TRBJ1-1	NA	CASRPDRERTEAFF	TGTGCCAGCAGACCTGACAGGGAGAGAACTGAAGCTTTCTTT
NA	TRBV14	TRBJ1-2	NA	CASSPAGTVYGYTF	TGTGCCAGCAGCCCGGCAGGGACTGTCTATGGCTACACCTTC
TRBD1	TRBV18	TRBJ2-5	NA	CASSPLQGDQETQYF	TGTGCCAGCTCACCATTACAGGGGGATCAAGAGACCCAGTACTTC
TRBD1	TRBV9	TRBJ1-1	few	CASSPRLGQGHTEAFF	TGTGCCAGCAGCCCAAGACTGGGACAGGGACACACTGAAGCTTTCTTT
TRBD2	TRBV28	TRBJ2-2	NA	CASSLFRGGGSGELFF	TGTGCCAGCAGTTTATTTCGCGGGGGAGGGTCCGGGGAGCTGTTTTTT
NA	TRBV7-2	TRBJ1-4	NA	CASSLQSTGVNEKLFF	TGTGCCAGCAGCTTACAGTCTACGGGAGTCAATGAAAAACTGTTTTTT
NA	TRBV11-1	TRBJ1-2	few	CASSFGIENYGYTF	TGTGCCAGCAGCTTCGGGATCGAGAACTATGGCTACACCTTC
NA	TRBV7-2	TRBJ2-6	NA	CASSGTGQSSGANVLTF	TGTGCCAGCAGCGGTACAGGGCAATCCTCTGGGGCCAACGTCCTGACTTTC
NA	TRBV2	TRBJ1-4	NA	CASMWGQGVGEKLFF	TGTGCCAGCATGTGGGGCCAAGGGGTTGGCGAAAAACTGTTTTTT
NA	TRBV28	TRBJ2-3	NA	CASSLGRAGGTDTQYF	TGTGCCAGCAGTTTGGGCCGGGCGGGCGGTACAGATACGCAGTATTTT
NA	TRBV7-8	TRBJ2-1	NA	CASSPRRGWKPDNEQFF	TGTGCCAGCAGCCCGCGAAGGGGGTGGAAACCAGACAATGAGCAGTTCTTC
TRBD2	TRBV9	TRBJ2-2	NA	CASSLAGGYNTGELFF	TGTGCCAGCAGTCTAGCGGGAGGGTATAACACCGGGGAGCTGTTTTTT
NA	TRBV7-9	TRBJ2-3	NA	CASSLSQALTDTQYF	TGTGCCAGCAGCTTATCCCAGGCCCTCACAGATACGCAGTATTTT
TRBD1	TRBV10-3	TRBJ1-5	NA	CAISDRQGLDQPQHF	TGTGCCATCAGTGACCGACAGGGTTTGGATCAGCCCCAGCATTTT
TRBD1	TRBV7-3	TRBJ2-7	NA	CASSQGQGDEQYF	TGTGCCAGCAGCCAGGGACAGGGGGACGAGCAGTACTTC